This T cell receptor beta chain was obtained from a study of cytotoxic CD8 clonotypes in ibrutinib-treated CLL. Study in general: Patients: more than 10 relapsed/refractory, more than 14 treatment-naive, roughly 17 IGHV unmutated. Partial response was seen in around 25 patients and complete response in 2; after median about 70 months, about 14 stayed remitted, about 12 progressed.

Sequencing sought depths of 1 in 200,000 to 1 in 1 million T cells. Here immunoSEQ multiplex PCR was the method, and the copy in TCRdb shows in-frame clones only, minus some. The top ten hold around 5.9% of the sample, which has 200,000 or so clones, just over 70% seen once. General study results and limits: The study found baseline clonality above age-matched healthy donors, tracking circulating CD8+ T-cell counts.

Note on this clone: Its specificity is unknown.

This CDR3 has 15 amino acids. The germline V gene encodes CDR1 MNHEY and CDR2 SVGAGI. V dropped 2 bases and J dropped 6 bases, with 11 bases sitting between them. This TCR was sampled from a human donor with chronic lymphocytic leukemia. The sequenced sample was PBMCs, obtained after 12 months of ibrutinib treatment. This rearrangement joins TRBV6-5 to TRBJ1-6; D gene ambiguous. The CDR3 loop reads CASSYLGWGNSPLHF. The CDR3 DNA sequence: TGTGCCAGCAGTTACCTAGGGTGGGGTAATTCACCCCTCCACTTT.